The 17 T cell receptor beta chains below come from one sample, sequenced in a study of blood T cell repertoires in COVID-19. Using immunoSEQ multiplex PCR, the repertoire was profiled, and TCRdb retains in-frame clones only, with some absent. The data show about 150,000 clones, approximately 90% seen once. Sequencing input: PBMCs or T cells enriched from blood (not recorded which). Source of these receptors: a woman aged 40 to 49 who had been exposed to COVID-19.

The chain carries TRBV4-3 and TRBJ2-7; TRBD1 agrees at 12 bases. Looked up from germline, CDR1 is LGHNA and CDR2 is YSLEER. The CDR3 spans 15 residues. V lost 3 bases and J lost 9; bases outside the gene matches: 9. CDR3 bases: TGCGCCAGCAGCCAGGACCGGGACAGGGGGCGGGTGCAGTACTTC. This gives the protein CASSQDRDRGRVQYF.

This chain links TRBV19 with TRBJ2-3; TRBD2 matches at 9 bases. Germline CDR1 is LNHDA and CDR2 is SQIVND (reference sequence). Losses at the gene ends were 7 bases for V and 3 bases for J; bases not matched to a gene: 5. This CDR3 spans 14 amino acids. For the CDR3, the DNA is TGTGCCAGTACCGGCGGGGGGGCGACAGATACGCAGTATTTT. Translated: CASTGGGATDTQYF.

The gene calls are TRBV29-1 and TRBJ1-1; D gene unclear. The length of the CDR3 is 11 residues. Germline V gives CDR1 SQVTM, CDR2 ANQGSEA. Between the trimmed V and J ends, which lost 2 bases and 7 bases, there was a span of 8 bases. The CDR3 DNA reads as TGCAGCGTTGAAAACGTAGATGAAGCTTTCTTT. Its translation: CSVENVDEAFF.

The chain links TRBV4-1 to TRBJ1-5; no clear D. V was shortened by 0 bases and J by 2 bases, with 11 bases between the two germline ends. The CDR3 contains 16 residues. CDR1 MGHRA and CDR2 YSYEKL come from the germline V gene. The CDR3 spells CASSQDSPQGNQPQHF. The CDR3, as DNA: TGCGCCAGCAGCCAAGATTCCCCCCAGGGCAATCAGCCCCAGCATTTT.

This clone showed up just once. This rearrangement joins TRBV19 to TRBJ1-1; D possibly corresponds to TRBD1 (6 bases). The V gene lost 6 bases and the J gene lost 5 bases, with 19 bases spanning the gap. This CDR3 has 15 amino acids. The V gene's germline CDR1 is LNHDA and CDR2 SQIVND (reference sequence). Here the CDR3 DNA reads TGTGCCAGTAGGGGAGGGGGAGTAGGGAGAACTGAAGCTTTCTTT. Translating gives CASRGGGVGRTEAFF.

The chain employs TRBV24-1 and TRBJ1-2; possible D gene TRBD1, 5 bases. In germline, CDR1 is KGHDR, CDR2 SFDVKD. Trimming shortened V by 5 bases and J by 0 bases, and 15 bases separated the two germline ends. CDR3 length equals 16 residues. The CDR3 protein is CATSARGPYPNYGYTF. The DNA of the CDR3 is TGTGCCACCAGTGCAAGGGGTCCCTATCCTAACTATGGCTACACCTTC.

In nucleotides, the CDR3 is TGTGCCAGCAGCTTAGCAGGGGTGTCCTACAATGAGCAGTTCTTC. It codes for CASSLAGVSYNEQFF. The chain combines TRBV7-9 with TRBJ2-1, with a weak D call TRBD1 (5 bases). The CDR3 has 15 residues. V was trimmed by 0 bases and J by 1 base, leaving 7 bases between them. Germline CDR1 and CDR2: SEHNR and FQNEAQ (reference sequence).

The chain joins TRBV5-1 to TRBJ2-5; possible D gene TRBD1, 5 bases. The V gene lost 4 bases and the J gene lost 7 bases, with 17 bases spanning the gap. Germline CDR1 and CDR2: SGHRS and YFSETQ. This CDR3 comprises 14 residues. This CDR3 reads CASSHGQGLRTQYF. The CDR3 DNA is TGCGCCAGCAGCCACGGACAAGGCCTTAGGACCCAGTACTTC.

The chain is built from TRBV5-1 and TRBJ2-1; TRBD1 agrees at 9 bases. The CDR3 has 15 residues. J lost 7 bases, V lost 0 bases, and 5 bases had no gene match. In germline, CDR1 is SGHRS, CDR2 YFSETQ. This CDR3 is CASSLAGTGLNEQFF. The CDR3 nucleotides read TGCGCCAGCAGCTTGGCCGGGACAGGGTTGAATGAGCAGTTCTTC.

DNA of the CDR3: TGTGCCAGCAGTTTGGGGGCGGACTATGGCTACACCTTC. Translating it yields CASSLGADYGYTF. The chain is built from TRBV6-5 and TRBJ1-2, with a possible D match to TRBD1 (6 bases). The V end lost 4 bases, the J end lost 3 bases, and 9 bases lay between the germline ends. The germline CDR1 and CDR2 sequences are MNHEY and SVGAGI. This CDR3 has 13 residues.

V and J are TRBV19 and TRBJ1-5; D is undetermined. Trimming left V 0 bases short and J 8 bases short, with 14 bases between. CDR3 size: 15 residues. Germline V gene sequence: CDR1 LNHDA, CDR2 SQIVND (reference sequence). In DNA form, the CDR3 reads TGTGCCAGTAGTATAGATCAGGCCGTCTGGGAGCCCCAGCATTTT. It yields the protein CASSIDQAVWEPQHF. Combining the CDR3 with reference TRBV19 and TRBJ1-5 gives the whole variable domain DGGITQSPKYLFRKEGQNVTLSCEQNLNHDAMYWYRQDPGQGLRLIYYSQIVNDFQKGDIAEGYSVSREKKESFPLTVTSAQKNPTAFYLCASSIDQAVWEPQHFGDGTRLSIL.

This rearrangement joins TRBV2 to TRBJ1-4, with D possibly being TRBD1 (6 bases). The CDR3 runs to 15 residues. Germline CDR1 and CDR2: SNHLY and FYNNEI. Trimming removed 6 bases from V and 0 bases from J, with 11 bases in between. The CDR3, as DNA: TGTGCCAGCAGGGCAGGGGCCTCAACTAATGAAAAACTGTTTTTT. Translated, it gives CASRAGASTNEKLFF.

The rearrangement uses TRBV6-5 and TRBJ2-3; 12 nucleotides match TRBD2. V trimming: 10 bases; J trimming: 5 bases; junction bases outside the gene matches: 7. CDR3 length: 14 residues. The V gene's germline CDR1 is MNHEY and CDR2 SVGAGI. CDR3 sequence reads: CATTSGGPGDTQYF. For the CDR3, the DNA is TGTGCCACCACTAGCGGGGGGCCAGGAGATACGCAGTATTTT.

The chain links TRBV6-6 to TRBJ1-1; TRBD1 aligns across 8 bases. Germline assignment: CDR1 MNHNY and CDR2 SVGAGI (reference sequence). The V gene end was trimmed by 5 bases and the J gene end by 0 bases; junction bases not matched to a gene: 5. The CDR3 runs 15 residues. The CDR3 loop reads CASSDRQGMNTEAFF. The CDR3 DNA follows: TGTGCCAGCAGTGACCGACAGGGGATGAACACTGAAGCTTTCTTT.

This chain links TRBV11-2 with TRBJ2-1, with TRBD2 matching 9 bases. CDR1 is SGHAT, CDR2 FQNNGV, per germline. The CDR3 sequence is 13 residues long. V lost 5 bases, J lost 8 bases, and 4 bases stayed unmatched. The DNA of the CDR3 is TGTGCCAGCAGCCTAGCGGGAAGGTATGAGCAGTTCTTC. Translating gives CASSLAGRYEQFF.

V gene TRBV27 combines with J gene TRBJ2-3; 7 bases align to TRBD1. Per germline, CDR1 MNHEY and CDR2 SMNVEV (reference sequence). The CDR3 has 16 residues. V dropped 8 bases and J dropped 3; count of bases not matched to a gene: 14. The CDR3 DNA reads TGTGCCAGCCGGTTGTCGGGCACAGGGGAAACAGATACGCAGTATTTT. Translation gives CASRLSGTGETDTQYF.

The chain couples TRBV5-1 to TRBJ2-2; TRBD2 matches at 12 bases. Germline V lookup: CDR1 SGHRS, CDR2 YFSETQ. The CDR3 is made up of 15 amino acids. Losses at the gene ends were 7 bases for V and 7 bases for J; bases not matched to a gene: 8. The CDR3 sequence: CASSSTSGSGGELFF. The DNA of the CDR3 is TGCGCCAGCTCCTCGACTAGCGGGAGCGGCGGGGAGCTGTTTTTT.